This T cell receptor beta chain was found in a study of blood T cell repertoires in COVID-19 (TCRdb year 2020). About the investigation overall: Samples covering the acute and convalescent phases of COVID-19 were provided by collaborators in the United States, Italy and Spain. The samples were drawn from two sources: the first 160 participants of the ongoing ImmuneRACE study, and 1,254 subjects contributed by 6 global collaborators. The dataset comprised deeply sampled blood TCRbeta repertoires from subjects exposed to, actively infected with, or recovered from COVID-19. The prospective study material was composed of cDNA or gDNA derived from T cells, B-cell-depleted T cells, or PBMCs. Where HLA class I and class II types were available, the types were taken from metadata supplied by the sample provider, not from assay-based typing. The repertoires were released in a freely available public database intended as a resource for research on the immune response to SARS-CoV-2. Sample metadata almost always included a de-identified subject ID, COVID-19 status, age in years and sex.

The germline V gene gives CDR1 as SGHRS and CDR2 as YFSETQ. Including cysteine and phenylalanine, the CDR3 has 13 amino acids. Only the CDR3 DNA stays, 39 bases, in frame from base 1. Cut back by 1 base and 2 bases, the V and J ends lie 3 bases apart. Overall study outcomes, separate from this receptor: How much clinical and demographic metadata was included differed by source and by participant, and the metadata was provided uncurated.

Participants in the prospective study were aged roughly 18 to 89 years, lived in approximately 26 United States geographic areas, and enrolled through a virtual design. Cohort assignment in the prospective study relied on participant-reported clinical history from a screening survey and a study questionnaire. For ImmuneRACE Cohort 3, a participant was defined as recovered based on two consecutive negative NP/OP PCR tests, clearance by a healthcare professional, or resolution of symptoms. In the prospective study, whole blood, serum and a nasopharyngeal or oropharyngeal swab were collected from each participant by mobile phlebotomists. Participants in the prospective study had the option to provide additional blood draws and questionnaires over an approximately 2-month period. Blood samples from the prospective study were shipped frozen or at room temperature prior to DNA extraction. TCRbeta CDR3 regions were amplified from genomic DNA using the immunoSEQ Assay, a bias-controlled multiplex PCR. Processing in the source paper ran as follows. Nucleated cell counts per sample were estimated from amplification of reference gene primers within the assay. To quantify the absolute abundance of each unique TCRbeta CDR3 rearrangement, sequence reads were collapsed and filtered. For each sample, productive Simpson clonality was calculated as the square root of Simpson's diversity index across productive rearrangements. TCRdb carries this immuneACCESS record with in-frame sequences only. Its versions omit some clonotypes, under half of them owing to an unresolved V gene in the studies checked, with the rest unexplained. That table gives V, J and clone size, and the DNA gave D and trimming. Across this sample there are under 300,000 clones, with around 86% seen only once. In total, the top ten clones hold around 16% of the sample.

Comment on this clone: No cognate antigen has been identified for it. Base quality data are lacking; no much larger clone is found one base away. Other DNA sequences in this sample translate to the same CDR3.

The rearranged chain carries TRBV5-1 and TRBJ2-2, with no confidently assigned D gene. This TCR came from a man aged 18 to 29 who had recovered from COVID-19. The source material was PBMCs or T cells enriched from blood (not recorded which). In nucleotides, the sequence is TGCGCCAGCAGCTTGCTAAACACCGGGGAGCTGTTTTTT. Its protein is CASSLLNTGELFF. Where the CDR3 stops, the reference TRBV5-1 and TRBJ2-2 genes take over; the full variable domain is KAGVTQTPRYLIKTRGQQVTLSCSPISGHRSVSWYQQTPGQGLQFLFEYFSETQRNKGNFPGRFSGRQFSNSRSEMNVSTLELGDSALYLCASSLLNTGELFFGEGSRLTVL.